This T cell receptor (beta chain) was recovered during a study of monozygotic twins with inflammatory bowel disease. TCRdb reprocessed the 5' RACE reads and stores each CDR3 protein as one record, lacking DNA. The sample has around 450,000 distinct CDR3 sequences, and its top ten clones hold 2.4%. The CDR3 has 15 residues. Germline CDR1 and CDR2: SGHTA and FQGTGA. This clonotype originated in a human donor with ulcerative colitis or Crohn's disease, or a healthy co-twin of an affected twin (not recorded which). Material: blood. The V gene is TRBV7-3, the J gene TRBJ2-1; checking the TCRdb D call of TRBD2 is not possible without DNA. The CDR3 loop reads CASSPSTSSYNEQFF.